The entry below describes one T cell receptor (beta chain). This clone was seen a single time. What this receptor recognizes is not known. No much larger clone is present one base from it, and per-base qualities are unavailable. Following the manufacturer's instructions, TCR beta CDR3 regions were amplified by multiplex PCR with the immunoSEQ immune profiling system. Sequencing was performed on an Illumina NextSeq system. The paper's processing steps were these. The immunoSEQ Analyzer platform handled processing of the sequence data, and clonality was calculated by taking the square root of Simpson's index of productive rearrangements. Jensen-Shannon distance served as the measure of similarity in V and J usage, while OLGA was used to compute CDR3 generation probabilities. Shared CDR3 sequences were searched in the immuneACCESS database (August 2020) and in VDJdb (December 2020). Held by TCRdb, this immuneACCESS table contains in-frame sequences only and omits some clones. Under half of the omission traces to an unresolved V gene where checked; the cause of the rest is unknown. The V and J calls and the clone size are those of that table, but D and trimming were determined from the DNA. Here the sample has 39,000 or so clones; around nine tenths occur a single time. The biggest ten clones account for under 0.25% of the sample.

The twin pairs came from the European Cystic Fibrosis Twin and Sibling Study Cohort, a cohort that recruited patients from over a hundred CF clinics across 14 European countries. Zygosity and CFTR genotype were confirmed in-house, and zygosity was tested by multiplex PCR of nine short tandem repeat loci. Peripheral blood was taken from each twin, and clinical parameters were recorded on the day of blood sampling. Genomic DNA was isolated from peripheral blood cells with phenol/chloroform and kept in TE buffer at 4 degrees C. From cysteine to phenylalanine, the CDR3 is 13 amino acids long. The kept DNA is CDR3 alone, 39 bases in frame from the first base. The germline V gene (reference sequence) gives CDR1 as LNHDA and CDR2 as SQIVND. Trimming removed 7 bases from V and 1 base from J, leaving 9 bases between the germline ends. The data originate from a study of monozygotic twins with cystic fibrosis (dated by TCRdb to the early 2020s). At the level of the whole study: Barcoded libraries were prepared from about 3 micrograms of fragmented DNA with approximately 15 PCR cycles. Twins were ranked among 970 or so cohort participants for weight-for-height and FEVPerc (FEV1 disease centile) at the day of blood sampling. Ten female and six male twin pairs, aged roughly 2.0 to 36.4 years (median around 9 years) and mostly children and adolescents, were included in the cohort. Data for three of the twin pairs had been reported previously in another context. To assess genetic influence on V and J gene usage, the study compared TCR beta repertoires within and across 16 monozygotic twin pairs with cystic fibrosis. Findings and caveats that apply to the study as a whole: Simpson clonality was generally low (median approximately 0.0091), suggesting a naive-dominated repertoire, with higher clonality in the most severely affected patients. V gene usage was most similar to the co-twin in 13 of 16 pairs, and J usage was most similar to the co-twin in 8 of 16 pairs, which suggests genetic constraints. Nucleotide-identical clonotype sharing was significantly higher within monozygotic CF twin pairs than between unrelated CF individuals (P = 0.000026, Mann-Whitney). The cohort was small, and the number of shared CDR3s showed no association with age, concordance or disease severity.

The sequence was obtained from a boy between 2 and 15 years old with cystic fibrosis. The chain is assembled from TRBV19 and TRBJ2-3; possibly the D gene is TRBD1, per 5 matching bases. Sequencing was performed on blood. The CDR3 protein is CASTGRGTDTQYF. The DNA sequence follows: TGTGCCAGTACCGGCAGGGGCACAGATACGCAGTATTTT.